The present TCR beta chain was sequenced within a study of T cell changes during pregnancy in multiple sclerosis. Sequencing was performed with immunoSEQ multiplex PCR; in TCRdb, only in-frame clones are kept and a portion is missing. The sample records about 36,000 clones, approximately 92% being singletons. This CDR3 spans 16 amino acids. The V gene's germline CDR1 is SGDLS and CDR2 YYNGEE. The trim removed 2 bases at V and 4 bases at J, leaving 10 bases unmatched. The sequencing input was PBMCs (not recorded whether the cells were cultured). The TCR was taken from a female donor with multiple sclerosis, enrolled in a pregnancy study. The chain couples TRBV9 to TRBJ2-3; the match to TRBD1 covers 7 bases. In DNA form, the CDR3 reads TGTGCCAGCAGCGTGAGACAGGGCTTTCGGGCAGATACGCAGTATTTT. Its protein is CASSVRQGFRADTQYF.